This T cell receptor beta chain was sequenced for a study of blood T cell repertoires in COVID-19. Sequencing used immunoSEQ multiplex PCR; TCRdb keeps in-frame clones, though not all of them. The repertoire holds about 310,000 clones, around 90% seen once, with around 10% in the top ten. The V and J ends lost 5 bases and 0 bases respectively, with 20 bases between them. The V gene's germline CDR1 is SGHNT and CDR2 YENEEA. The CDR3 sequence is 18 residues long. This TCR was recovered from a woman under 30 who had recovered from COVID-19. Sequences were obtained from PBMCs or T cells enriched from blood (not recorded which). V usage is TRBV11-3 and J usage is TRBJ1-5; a possible D gene is TRBD1 (5 bases). Here the CDR3 reads CASSVRQSMAHSNQPQHF. The CDR3, as DNA: TGTGCCAGCAGCGTCCGACAGAGCATGGCTCATAGCAATCAGCCCCAGCATTTT.